This T cell receptor beta chain was captured by sequencing in a study of T cell responses to AZD1222 COVID-19 vaccine. This CDR3 spans 15 amino acids. J was trimmed by 0 bases and V by 6 bases; bases with no gene match: 4. Germline CDR1 reads MNHEY; CDR2 reads SVGAGI. The table came from immunoSEQ multiplex PCR; TCRdb's copy has only in-frame clones and leaves some out. Here the sample spans 210,000 or so clones, about 92% being singletons. Sequenced material: peripheral blood, taken on day 0 of MenACWY control vaccination. The V and J genes are TRBV6-5 and TRBJ1-5; TRBD1 agrees at 8 bases. This sequence was found in an adult in good health. In DNA form, the CDR3 reads TGTGCCAGCAGGGGACAGGATCCTAGCAATCAGCCCCAGCATTTT. It specifies CASRGQDPSNQPQHF.